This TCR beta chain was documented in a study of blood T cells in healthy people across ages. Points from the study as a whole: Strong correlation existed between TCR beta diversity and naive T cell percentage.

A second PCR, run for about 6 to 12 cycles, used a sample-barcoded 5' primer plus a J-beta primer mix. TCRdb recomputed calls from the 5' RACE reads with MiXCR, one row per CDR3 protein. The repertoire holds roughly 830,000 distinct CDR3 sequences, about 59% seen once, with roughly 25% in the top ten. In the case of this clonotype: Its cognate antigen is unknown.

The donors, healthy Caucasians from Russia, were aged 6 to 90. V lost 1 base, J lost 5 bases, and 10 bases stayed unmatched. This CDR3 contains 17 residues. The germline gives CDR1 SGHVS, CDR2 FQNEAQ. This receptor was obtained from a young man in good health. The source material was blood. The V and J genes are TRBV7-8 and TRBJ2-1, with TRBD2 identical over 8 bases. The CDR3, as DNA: TGTGCCAGCAGCTTAGGGGTCGGGCGGGGGGTTAACAATGAGCAGTTCTTC. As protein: CASSLGVGRGVNNEQFF.